This TCR beta chain was identified during a study of blood T cell repertoires in COVID-19 (dated by TCRdb to 2018 to 2020). In terms of the full investigation: Samples covering the acute and convalescent phases of COVID-19 were provided by collaborators in the United States, Italy and Spain. The prospective study material was composed of cDNA or gDNA derived from T cells, B-cell-depleted T cells, or PBMCs. The dataset comprised deeply sampled blood TCRbeta repertoires from subjects exposed to, actively infected with, or recovered from COVID-19. The repertoires were released in a freely available public database meant as a resource for research on the immune response to SARS-CoV-2. The samples were drawn from the first 160 participants of the ongoing ImmuneRACE study and from 1,254 subjects provided by 6 global collaborators. Nearly every sample came with metadata listing a de-identified subject ID, COVID-19 status, age in years and sex. HLA class I and class II types, where available, came from metadata supplied by the sample provider rather than from assay-based typing. Paper-wide results and their limitations: The quantity of clinical and demographic metadata differed by source and by participant and was supplied without curation.

The CDR3 contains 20 residues, cysteine and phenylalanine counted. Only the CDR3 portion is preserved as DNA: 60 bases, with reading frame beginning at the first base. V loses 0 bases, J loses 6 bases, and the germline ends lie 24 bases apart. TCRbeta CDR3 regions were amplified from genomic DNA using the immunoSEQ Assay, a bias-controlled multiplex PCR. On the authors' methods: The number of nucleated cells in each sample was estimated from the amplification of reference gene primers within the assay. Sequence reads were collapsed and filtered to measure the absolute abundance of every unique TCRbeta CDR3 rearrangement. For each sample, productive Simpson clonality was calculated by taking the square root of Simpson's diversity index across productive rearrangements. Drawn from immuneACCESS, this table holds only the in-frame rearrangements with V and J called that TCRdb kept. Clones are partly lost; checked studies trace under half to an unresolved V gene and leave the rest unexplained. That table is the source of V, J and clone size, and D and trimming were worked out from the DNA. For this sample there are some 73,000 clones; approximately 77% appear just once. The ten largest clonotypes hold under 3% of the sample.

In Seattle, one collaborating source enrolled patients while the infection was active and tracked those patients longitudinally over the course of disease. The collaborating institutions used their own protocols to collect whole blood in K2EDTA tubes. Collaborator samples were shipped for TCRbeta analysis as frozen whole blood, isolated PBMCs, or DNA extracted from either sample type. With respect to this clone: Its antigen target is currently unknown. No much larger clonotype is one base removed from it; base qualities were not supplied.

Rearrangement joined TRBV23-1 to TRBJ1-6; the D region possibly corresponds to TRBD1 (5 bases align). TRBV23-1 counts as an open reading frame of uncertain function. Sequencing input: peripheral blood. This receptor was taken from a man aged 70-80 years with COVID-19, enrolled during active disease. The CDR3 region reads CASSQSLQGPTASINSPLHF. The DNA reads as follows: TGCGCCAGCAGTCAATCTTTGCAGGGCCCTACCGCCTCTATTAATTCACCCCTCCACTTT.